Listed below are T cell receptor beta chains from one sample, sequenced in a study of blood T cell repertoires in COVID-19. This table comes from immunoSEQ multiplex PCR, and its TCRdb copy is limited to in-frame clones, with some not included. The sample consists of approximately 260,000 clones, approximately 85% of them appearing once. Sequenced input: peripheral blood. The receptors here all came from a woman aged 70-85 years with acute or convalescent COVID-19. CDR3s include the opening cysteine and the closing phenylalanine or tryptophan. D genes are given only for firm matches. A clone size is listed for some rows: how often the clone was seen (once, few, many), or a class if it is expanded.

CDR3aa	CDR3nt	j_gene	abundance	d_gene	v_gene
CASSPRQGIQPQHF	TGTGCCAGCAGCCCTAGACAGGGGATCCAGCCCCAGCATTTT	TRBJ1-5	.	TRBD1	TRBV5-5
CASSLAGWNTEAFF	TGCGCCAGCAGCTTGGCAGGGTGGAACACTGAAGCTTTCTTT	TRBJ1-1	.	.	TRBV5-1
CASSLSTSGSGANVLTF	TGCGCCAGCAGCTTGTCGACTAGCGGGAGTGGGGCCAACGTCCTGACTTTC	TRBJ2-6	.	TRBD2	TRBV5-1
CAISVQGNTEAFF	TGTGCCATCAGCGTACAGGGGAACACTGAAGCTTTCTTT	TRBJ1-1	.	.	TRBV10-3
CASRITGMNTEAFF	TGTGCCAGCCGGATTACAGGGATGAACACTGAAGCTTTCTTT	TRBJ1-1	.	.	TRBV27
CASSITGTQYF	TGTGCCAGCAGCATAACCGGGACCCAGTACTTC	TRBJ2-5	.	.	TRBV5-4
CASSLTGTGNTIYF	TGTGCCAGTAGTTTGACAGGGACTGGAAACACCATATATTTT	TRBJ1-3	.	TRBD1	TRBV19
CASSGGQGGDQPQHF	TGCGCCAGCAGCGGGGGACAGGGTGGGGATCAGCCCCAGCATTTT	TRBJ1-5	.	TRBD1	TRBV5-1
CASSEFLGPGELFF	TGTGCCAGCAGTGAATTTTTGGGGCCCGGGGAGCTGTTTTTT	TRBJ2-2	once	.	TRBV2
CASRYSSGNTIYF	TGTGCCAGCAGATATAGCTCTGGAAACACCATATATTTT	TRBJ1-3	.	.	TRBV12-3/TRBV12-4